The clone carrying this T cell receptor beta chain came up a few times. No antigen is known for it. V was cut by 0 bases and J by 2 bases, with 9 bases left in between. CDR3 length equals 15 residues. CDR1 is SGHRS and CDR2 is YFSETQ in the germline V gene. During its preparation, the TCRbeta library received unique molecular identifiers. TCRdb re-derived calls from the PCR reads in MiXCR, one entry per CDR3 protein. The profile shows 750,000 to 950,000 distinct CDR3 sequences, around 15% of them singletons. The record originates from a study of T-cell reconstitution after alpha-beta-depleted transplantation in children. Findings of the study overall: It was newly produced T cells that mostly accounted for T-cell counts and diversity one year after transplant. Reports say that about two months after transplant, the alpha-beta T cells came out of several hundred graft clones that had expanded.

Sequenced material: PBMCs, mostly from graft donor cells, taken 360 days after TCRalphabeta/CD19-depleted stem cell transplant. The chain employs TRBV5-1 and TRBJ1-3, with unresolved D. The receptor was derived from a male patient between 10 and 17 years old who had a stem cell transplant for acute lymphoblastic leukemia, so the T cells may come from the graft donor. CDR3 protein: CASSLEGVPGNTIYF. CDR3 sequence (DNA): TGCGCCAGCAGCTTGGAGGGCGTTCCTGGAAACACCATATATTTT.